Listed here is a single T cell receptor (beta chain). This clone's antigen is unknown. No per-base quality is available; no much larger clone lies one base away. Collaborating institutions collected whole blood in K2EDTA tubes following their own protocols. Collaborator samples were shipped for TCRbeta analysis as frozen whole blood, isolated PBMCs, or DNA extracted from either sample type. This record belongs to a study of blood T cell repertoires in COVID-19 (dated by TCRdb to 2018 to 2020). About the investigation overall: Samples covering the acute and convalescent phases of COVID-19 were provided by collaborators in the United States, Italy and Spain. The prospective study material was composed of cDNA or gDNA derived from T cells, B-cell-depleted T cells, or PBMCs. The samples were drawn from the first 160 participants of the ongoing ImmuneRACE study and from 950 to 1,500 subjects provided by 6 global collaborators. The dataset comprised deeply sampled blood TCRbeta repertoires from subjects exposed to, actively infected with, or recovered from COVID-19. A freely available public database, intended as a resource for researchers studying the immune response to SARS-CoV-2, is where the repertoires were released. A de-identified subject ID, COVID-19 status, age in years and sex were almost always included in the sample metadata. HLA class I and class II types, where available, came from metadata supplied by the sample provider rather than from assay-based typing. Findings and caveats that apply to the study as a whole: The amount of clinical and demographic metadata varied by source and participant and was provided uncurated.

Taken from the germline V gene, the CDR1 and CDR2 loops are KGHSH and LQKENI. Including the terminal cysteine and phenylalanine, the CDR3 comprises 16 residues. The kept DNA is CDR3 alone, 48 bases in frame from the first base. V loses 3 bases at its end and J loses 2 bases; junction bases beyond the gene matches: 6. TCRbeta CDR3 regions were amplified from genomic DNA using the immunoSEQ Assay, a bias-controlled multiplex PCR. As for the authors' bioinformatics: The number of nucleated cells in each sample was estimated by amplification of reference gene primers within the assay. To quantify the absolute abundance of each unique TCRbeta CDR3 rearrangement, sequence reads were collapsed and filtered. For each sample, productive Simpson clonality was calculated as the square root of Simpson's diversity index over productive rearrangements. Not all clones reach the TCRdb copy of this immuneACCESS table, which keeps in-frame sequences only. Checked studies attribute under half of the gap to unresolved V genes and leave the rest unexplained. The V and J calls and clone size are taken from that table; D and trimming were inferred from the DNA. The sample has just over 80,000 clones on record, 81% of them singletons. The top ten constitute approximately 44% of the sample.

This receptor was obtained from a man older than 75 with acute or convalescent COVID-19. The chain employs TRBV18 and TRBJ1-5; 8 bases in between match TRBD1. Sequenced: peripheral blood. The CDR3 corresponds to CASSPSGGTGNQPQHF. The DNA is TGTGCCAGCTCACCCTCAGGGGGCACGGGCAATCAGCCCCAGCATTTT.